This entry lists 26 T cell receptor beta chains sequenced from one sample in a study of T cell responses to AZD1222 COVID-19 vaccine. Here immunoSEQ multiplex PCR was the method, and the copy in TCRdb shows in-frame clones only, minus some. The sample has about 100,000 clones, roughly 86% seen once. The source was peripheral blood, collected 28 days after the second dose of the MenACWY control vaccine. The receptors shown here come from an adult who received the MenACWY meningococcal vaccine as a control.

The genes are TRBV24-1 and TRBJ1-1; tentative D call: TRBD1 (6 bases). The CDR3 spans 15 residues. The V gene's germline CDR1 is KGHDR and CDR2 SFDVKD. Trimming pared 3 bases from V and 1 base from J, leaving 11 bases between. The CDR3 DNA follows: TGTGCCACCAGTGATCCCAGGGGCCCGAACACTGAAGCTTTCTTT. Encoded protein: CATSDPRGPNTEAFF.

This rearrangement joins TRBV19 to TRBJ1-6; D unresolved. CDR3 length equals 15 residues. Germline V gene data show CDR1 as LNHDA and CDR2 as SQIVND (reference sequence). Trimming removed 6 bases at V and 10 bases at J, with 19 bases between. CDR3 region: CASSRTGRPGSPLHF. In DNA form, the CDR3 reads TGTGCCAGTAGCCGAACCGGACGGCCGGGGTCACCCCTCCACTTT.

The chain recombines TRBV7-9 with TRBJ2-1; tentative D call: TRBD1 (5 bases). The germline V and J ends were trimmed by 4 bases and 12 bases, with 22 bases remaining between them. The CDR3 has 15 amino acids. The V gene's germline CDR1 is SEHNR and CDR2 FQNEAQ (reference sequence). CDR3 sequence reads: CASSSQGQANVPQFF. CDR3 DNA: TGTGCCAGCAGCTCCCAAGGACAAGCGAATGTCCCGCAGTTCTTC.

The chain employs TRBV5-4 and TRBJ1-1, with no clear D. V lost 7 bases, J lost 1 base, and 11 bases lay in between. The CDR3 extends over 13 amino acids. The germline V gene encodes CDR1 SGHNT and CDR2 YYREEE (reference sequence). The CDR3 coding sequence is TGTGCCAGCCTAAAGGCCCCGAACACTGAAGCTTTCTTT. This sequence encodes CASLKAPNTEAFF. The variable domain in full, completed from reference TRBV5-4 and TRBJ1-1, reads ETGVTQSPTHLIKTRGQQVTLRCSSQSGHNTVSWYQQALGQGPQFIFQYYREEENGRGNFPPRFSGLQFPNYSSELNVNALELDDSALYLCASLKAPNTEAFFGQGTRLTVV.

This clone appeared once. V and J are TRBV5-5 and TRBJ1-5; weak D call: TRBD1 (5 bases). CDR1 is SGHKS, CDR2 YYEKEE, per germline (reference sequence). Trimming stripped 1 base from V and 9 bases from J, with 11 bases between. The CDR3 sequence is 13 residues long. CDR3 sequence reads: CASSLYTQGPQHF. In DNA form, the CDR3 reads TGTGCCAGCAGCTTGTACACGCAGGGGCCCCAGCATTTT. Together with reference TRBV5-5 and TRBJ1-5, the CDR3 gives the full variable domain: DAGVTQSPTHLIKTRGQQVTLRCSPISGHKSVSWYQQVLGQGPQFIFQYYEKEERGRGNFPDRFSARQFPNYSSELNVNALLLGDSALYLCASSLYTQGPQHFGDGTRLSIL.

The V gene is TRBV15, the J gene TRBJ2-7, with D possibly called TRBD1 or TRBD2 (5 bases each). This CDR3 region has 15 residues. CDR1 and CDR2 from the germline V gene are LNHNV and YYDKDF (reference sequence). V was pared by 5 bases and J by 7 bases, with 21 bases between. This CDR3 is CATSPSDRLRVEQYF. The CDR3 nucleotides are TGTGCCACCAGCCCCTCTGACAGACTGAGGGTTGAGCAGTACTTC.

The chain uses TRBV7-2 and TRBJ2-1; 7 positions match TRBD1. The germline V gene has CDR1 SGHTA and CDR2 FQGNSA. The CDR3 contains 15 residues. Trimming cost V 6 bases and J 4 bases; bases outside gene matches: 9. CDR3 amino acids: CASREGGQPYNEQFF. CDR3 nucleotides: TGTGCCAGCAGGGAAGGGGGACAGCCTTACAATGAGCAGTTCTTC.

The chain recombines TRBV30 with TRBJ1-2; 9 nucleotides line up with TRBD1. This CDR3 comprises 13 residues. Germline assignment: CDR1 GTSNPN and CDR2 SVGIG (reference sequence). The J segment lost 7 bases and the V segment lost 0 bases, leaving 3 bases of the junction unmatched. The CDR3 loop is CAWSVQTGGGYTF. The CDR3 nucleotides are TGTGCCTGGAGTGTACAGACAGGGGGTGGCTACACCTTC.

V gene TRBV5-1 combines with J gene TRBJ1-2; 10 positions agree with TRBD1. The length of the CDR3 is 16 residues. Germline V lookup: CDR1 SGHRS, CDR2 YFSETQ. Germline trimming cut 4 bases from V and 7 bases from J; bases unmatched to any gene: 13. Here the CDR3 reads CASSPTRSWDRGGYTF. The CDR3 DNA reads TGCGCCAGCAGCCCGACCCGTTCCTGGGACAGGGGTGGCTACACCTTC.

The chain combines TRBV9 with TRBJ1-6; no definite D call. This CDR3 has 15 amino acids. V dropped 0 bases and J dropped 5 bases, with 9 bases sitting between them. Germline V lookup: CDR1 SGDLS, CDR2 YYNGEE. CDR3 nucleotides: TGTGCCAGCAGCGTAGAGGCCAGAAATAATTCACCCCTCCACTTT. Amino acid sequence: CASSVEARNNSPLHF.

This chain's CDR3 is CASSQGGQVDYGYTF. CDR3 bases: TGCGCCAGCAGCCAAGGGGGGCAGGTAGACTATGGCTACACCTTC. V and J are TRBV5-1 and TRBJ1-2; possible D gene TRBD1, 6 bases. Between the trimmed V and J ends, which lost 4 bases and 3 bases, there was a span of 16 bases. This CDR3 is 15 amino acids long. The germline V gene encodes CDR1 SGHRS and CDR2 YFSETQ.

J is TRBJ1-2 and V is TRBV28; D gene ambiguous. The V gene's germline CDR1 is MDHEN and CDR2 SYDVKM. The CDR3 totals 13 residues. Trimming cost V 7 bases and J 1 base, with 10 bases left between them. The CDR3: CASNPIYNYGYTF. CDR3 nucleotide sequence: TGTGCCAGCAACCCAATTTATAACTATGGCTACACCTTC.

The CDR3 loop is CASRGTGEGPLHF. Here the CDR3 DNA reads TGTGCCAGCAGAGGGACAGGGGAGGGACCCCTCCACTTT. The chain uses TRBV2 and TRBJ1-6, with TRBD1 matching 10 bases. The CDR3 is 13 residues long. The V segment lost 6 bases and the J segment 12 bases; nucleotides outside the gene matches: 5. Germline V gives CDR1 SNHLY, CDR2 FYNNEI.

The chain links TRBV10-2 to TRBJ1-2; possibly TRBD1 for D (5 bases). The CDR3 covers 12 residues. Germline loops: CDR1 WSHSY, CDR2 SAAADI. The V gene lost 6 bases and the J gene lost 5 bases, with 10 bases spanning the gap. CDR3 DNA sequence: TGCGCCAGCAGCTCGGGACGATATGGCTACACCTTC. Its translation is CASSSGRYGYTF.

This rearrangement joins TRBV19 to TRBJ2-3, with D unclear. Trimming took off 3 bases at V and 0 bases at J, with 10 bases between the two ends. CDR1 LNHDA and CDR2 SQIVND come from the germline V gene (reference sequence). The CDR3 is 15 amino acids. CDR3 in amino acids: CASSIDGSSTDTQYF. CDR3 DNA sequence: TGTGCCAGTAGTATTGACGGCTCTAGCACAGATACGCAGTATTTT.

The CDR3 reads CASSLEGRLSNQPQHF. The CDR3 DNA reads TGTGCCAGCAGCTTAGAAGGCAGATTAAGCAATCAGCCCCAGCATTTT. The chain joins TRBV7-2 to TRBJ1-5, with D hard to call. The CDR3 is 16 residues long. Germline CDR1 is SGHTA and CDR2 is FQGNSA. V dropped 1 base and J dropped 1 base, with 11 bases sitting between them.

The gene calls are TRBV2 and TRBJ2-7; 9 bases align to TRBD2. Germline V gene lookup returns CDR1 SNHLY and CDR2 FYNNEI. The CDR3 sequence is 18 residues long. The J segment lost 3 bases and the V segment lost 7 bases, leaving 19 bases of the junction unmatched. For the CDR3, the DNA is TGTGCCAGCACTATGGGGCTAGCGGGGTTCCTCTCCGGCTACGAGCAGTACTTC. Encoded protein: CASTMGLAGFLSGYEQYF.

There are a few counts of this clone. CDR3 in DNA: TGTGCCAGCAGTGTACAGGGGATCGGCGAGCAGTACTTC. Its translation: CASSVQGIGEQYF. The J gene is TRBJ2-7, the V gene TRBV2, with 7 bases aligning to TRBD1. This CDR3 region has 13 residues. The germline V gene has CDR1 SNHLY and CDR2 FYNNEI. Losses at the gene ends were 4 bases for V and 6 bases for J; bases not matched to a gene: 6.

The J gene is TRBJ2-7, the V gene TRBV7-9; D gene ambiguous. The germline CDR1 and CDR2 sequences are SEHNR and FQNEAQ (reference sequence). The CDR3 is 12 amino acids. Trimming stripped 1 base from V and 3 bases from J, with 4 bases between. The CDR3 spells CASSLGSYEQYF. Written as DNA, the CDR3 is TGTGCCAGCAGCTTAGGGAGCTACGAGCAGTACTTC.

The V call is TRBV10-3, the J call TRBJ2-7; D is uncertain. V lost 4 bases, J lost 5 bases, and 15 bases lay in between. The CDR3 is 14 residues long. CDR1 is ENHRY and CDR2 is SYGVKD in the germline V gene. The CDR3 loop reads CAISGAGGIDEQYF. The CDR3, as DNA: TGTGCCATCAGTGGGGCAGGCGGCATCGACGAGCAGTACTTC.

The chain combines TRBV5-1 with TRBJ2-5; 7 positions match TRBD1. Germline V gene data show CDR1 as SGHRS and CDR2 as YFSETQ. Losses at the gene ends were 4 bases for V and 4 bases for J; bases not matched to a gene: 13. CDR3 size: 16 residues. CDR3 sequence (DNA): TGCGCCAGCAGCCTACGACAGGGTTGGTTCGGAGAGACCCAGTACTTC. Protein product: CASSLRQGWFGETQYF. Full variable domain (outside the CDR3, taken from reference TRBV5-1 and TRBJ2-5): KAGVTQTPRYLIKTRGQQVTLSCSPISGHRSVSWYQQTPGQGLQFLFEYFSETQRNKGNFPGRFSGRQFSNSRSEMNVSTLELGDSALYLCASSLRQGWFGETQYFGPGTRLLVL.

V is TRBV23-1 and J is TRBJ1-5; D is unclear. TRBV23-1 has ORF status, its function being uncertain. Between the trimmed V and J ends, which lost 0 bases and 0 bases, there was a span of 9 bases. This CDR3 has 16 amino acids. In nucleotides, the CDR3 is TGCGCCAGCAGTCAATCCGGGAAAAATAGCAATCAGCCCCAGCATTTT. It yields the protein CASSQSGKNSNQPQHF.

The DNA for the CDR3 is TGTGCCAGCAGCTGGGGGACTAGCGGGGTCAACGAGCAGTACTTC. Translating gives CASSWGTSGVNEQYF. The rearrangement links TRBV5-8 to TRBJ2-7; the match to TRBD2 covers 13 bases. The CDR3 is 15 amino acids. Germline assignment: CDR1 SGHTS and CDR2 YDEGEE. J lost 5 bases, V lost 3 bases, and 5 bases had no gene match.

CDR3 amino acids: CASSGGVGTDTQYF. In DNA, the CDR3 is TGTGCCAGCTCGGGGGGGGTGGGCACAGATACGCAGTATTTT. The rearrangement links TRBV2 to TRBJ2-3; 8 bases align to TRBD2. J lost 1 base, V lost 8 bases, and 5 bases had no gene match. CDR1 SNHLY and CDR2 FYNNEI come from the germline V gene. CDR3 size: 14 residues. The whole variable domain, remainder taken from reference TRBV2 and TRBJ2-3, is EPEVTQTPSHQVTQMGQEVILRCVPISNHLYFYWYRQILGQKVEFLVSFYNNEISEKSEIFDDQFSVERPDGSNFTLKIRSTKLEDSAMYFCASSGGVGTDTQYFGPGTRLTVL.

The chain employs TRBV10-3 and TRBJ1-2, with D perhaps TRBD1 (5 bases). Looked up from germline, CDR1 is ENHRY and CDR2 is SYGVKD. The CDR3 totals 12 residues. Trimming took 8 bases from V and 8 from J, leaving 15 bases between them. DNA for the CDR3: TGTGCCATCGCGAGGGGTGGGGCCGGCTACACCTTC. It codes for CAIARGGAGYTF.

This clone was seen just once. The CDR3 reads CASSQRRAGYEQYF. The CDR3 region has the DNA TGTGCCAGCAGCCAACGGCGTGCGGGGTACGAGCAGTACTTC. V gene TRBV14 combines with J gene TRBJ2-7; a possible D gene is TRBD2 (6 bases). The CDR3 runs to 14 residues. The germline V gene encodes CDR1 SGHDN and CDR2 FVKESK. V dropped 2 bases and J dropped 4 bases, with 12 bases sitting between them.